The source of this T cell receptor (beta chain) is a study of blood T cell repertoires in COVID-19. Study-wide background: The United States, Italy and Spain provided the acute and convalescent COVID-19 samples. T cells, B-cell-depleted T cells, or PBMCs provided the cDNA or gDNA that served as material.

Original data processing: For nucleated cells, counts were estimated from reference gene primer amplification. Profiled with immunoSEQ multiplex PCR; TCRdb holds only in-frame clones, not every one. V, J and clone size reflect that table, while D and trimming were determined from the DNA. The sample carries 350,000 to 450,000 clones, approximately 81% recorded once. Trimming stripped 5 bases from V and 2 bases from J, with 13 bases between. The length of the CDR3 is 14 residues. Germline loops: CDR1 MDHEN, CDR2 SYDVKM. The genes are TRBV28 and TRBJ2-7, with TRBD2 as a possible D gene (6 bases). This TCR derives from a young woman with acute or convalescent COVID-19. The sample comprised peripheral blood. The CDR3 DNA follows: TGTGCCAGCAGTCCTGCGGGAACAACCTACGAGCAGTACTTC. Its protein is CASSPAGTTYEQYF.